The source of this T cell receptor beta chain is a study of blood T cells in healthy people across ages. The V and J ends lost 2 bases and 5 bases respectively, with 14 bases between them. Looked up from germline, CDR1 is SGHRS and CDR2 is YFSETQ. The CDR3 is 15 amino acids. Alongside a J-beta primer mix, a sample-barcoded 5' primer served in a second PCR lasting roughly 6 to 11 cycles. TCRdb reprocessed the 5' RACE reads with MiXCR, giving one entry per CDR3 protein. The top ten hold roughly 24% of the sample, which has fewer than 2,000,000 distinct CDR3 sequences, about 39% seen once. The genes are TRBV5-1 and TRBJ2-1; D unclear. The sample taken for sequencing was blood. This TCR came from a human donor in good health. The CDR3 loop is CASSFDTGLNNEQFF. The CDR3 DNA reads as TGCGCCAGCAGCTTTGACACTGGGCTGAACAATGAGCAGTTCTTC.